This T cell receptor beta chain was captured in a study of shared clonotypes between healthy human individuals. Study observations and caveats: A few donors held about 5.1% of naive CD4 clonotypes in common. Generation probabilities of non-shared clonotypes were lower (relative to those shared by all four donors). Sequencing depth was expected to influence donor clonotype sharing.

Some clones are missing from TCRdb's copy, which holds only in-frame ones; the method was immunoSEQ multiplex PCR. The sample consists of about a million clones, about 76% of them appearing once. Nashville, Tennessee was home to all donors, each a Caucasian adult. With regard to this clone: Its matching antigen is unknown.

Sample: memory CD4+ T cells sorted from blood. Subset described: CD45RA-negative fraction. This TCR was sampled from a young man in good health.

Here the CDR3 DNA reads TGTGCCAGCAGCTTAGCGGGAGTCACAGATACGCAGTATTTT. It is translated as CASSLAGVTDTQYF. The chain carries TRBV13 and TRBJ2-3; perhaps TRBD2 as D (6 bases). CDR1 and CDR2 from the germline V gene are PRHDT and FYEKMQ (reference sequence). The CDR3 runs to 14 residues. The ends were cut back, 1 base at V and 2 bases at J, with 7 bases in the middle. The whole variable domain, remainder taken from reference TRBV13 and TRBJ2-3, is AAGVIQSPRHLIKEKRETATLKCYPIPRHDTVYWYQQGPGQDPQFLISFYEKMQSDKGSIPDRFSAQQFSDYHSELNMSSLELGDSALYFCASSLAGVTDTQYFGPGTRLTVL.